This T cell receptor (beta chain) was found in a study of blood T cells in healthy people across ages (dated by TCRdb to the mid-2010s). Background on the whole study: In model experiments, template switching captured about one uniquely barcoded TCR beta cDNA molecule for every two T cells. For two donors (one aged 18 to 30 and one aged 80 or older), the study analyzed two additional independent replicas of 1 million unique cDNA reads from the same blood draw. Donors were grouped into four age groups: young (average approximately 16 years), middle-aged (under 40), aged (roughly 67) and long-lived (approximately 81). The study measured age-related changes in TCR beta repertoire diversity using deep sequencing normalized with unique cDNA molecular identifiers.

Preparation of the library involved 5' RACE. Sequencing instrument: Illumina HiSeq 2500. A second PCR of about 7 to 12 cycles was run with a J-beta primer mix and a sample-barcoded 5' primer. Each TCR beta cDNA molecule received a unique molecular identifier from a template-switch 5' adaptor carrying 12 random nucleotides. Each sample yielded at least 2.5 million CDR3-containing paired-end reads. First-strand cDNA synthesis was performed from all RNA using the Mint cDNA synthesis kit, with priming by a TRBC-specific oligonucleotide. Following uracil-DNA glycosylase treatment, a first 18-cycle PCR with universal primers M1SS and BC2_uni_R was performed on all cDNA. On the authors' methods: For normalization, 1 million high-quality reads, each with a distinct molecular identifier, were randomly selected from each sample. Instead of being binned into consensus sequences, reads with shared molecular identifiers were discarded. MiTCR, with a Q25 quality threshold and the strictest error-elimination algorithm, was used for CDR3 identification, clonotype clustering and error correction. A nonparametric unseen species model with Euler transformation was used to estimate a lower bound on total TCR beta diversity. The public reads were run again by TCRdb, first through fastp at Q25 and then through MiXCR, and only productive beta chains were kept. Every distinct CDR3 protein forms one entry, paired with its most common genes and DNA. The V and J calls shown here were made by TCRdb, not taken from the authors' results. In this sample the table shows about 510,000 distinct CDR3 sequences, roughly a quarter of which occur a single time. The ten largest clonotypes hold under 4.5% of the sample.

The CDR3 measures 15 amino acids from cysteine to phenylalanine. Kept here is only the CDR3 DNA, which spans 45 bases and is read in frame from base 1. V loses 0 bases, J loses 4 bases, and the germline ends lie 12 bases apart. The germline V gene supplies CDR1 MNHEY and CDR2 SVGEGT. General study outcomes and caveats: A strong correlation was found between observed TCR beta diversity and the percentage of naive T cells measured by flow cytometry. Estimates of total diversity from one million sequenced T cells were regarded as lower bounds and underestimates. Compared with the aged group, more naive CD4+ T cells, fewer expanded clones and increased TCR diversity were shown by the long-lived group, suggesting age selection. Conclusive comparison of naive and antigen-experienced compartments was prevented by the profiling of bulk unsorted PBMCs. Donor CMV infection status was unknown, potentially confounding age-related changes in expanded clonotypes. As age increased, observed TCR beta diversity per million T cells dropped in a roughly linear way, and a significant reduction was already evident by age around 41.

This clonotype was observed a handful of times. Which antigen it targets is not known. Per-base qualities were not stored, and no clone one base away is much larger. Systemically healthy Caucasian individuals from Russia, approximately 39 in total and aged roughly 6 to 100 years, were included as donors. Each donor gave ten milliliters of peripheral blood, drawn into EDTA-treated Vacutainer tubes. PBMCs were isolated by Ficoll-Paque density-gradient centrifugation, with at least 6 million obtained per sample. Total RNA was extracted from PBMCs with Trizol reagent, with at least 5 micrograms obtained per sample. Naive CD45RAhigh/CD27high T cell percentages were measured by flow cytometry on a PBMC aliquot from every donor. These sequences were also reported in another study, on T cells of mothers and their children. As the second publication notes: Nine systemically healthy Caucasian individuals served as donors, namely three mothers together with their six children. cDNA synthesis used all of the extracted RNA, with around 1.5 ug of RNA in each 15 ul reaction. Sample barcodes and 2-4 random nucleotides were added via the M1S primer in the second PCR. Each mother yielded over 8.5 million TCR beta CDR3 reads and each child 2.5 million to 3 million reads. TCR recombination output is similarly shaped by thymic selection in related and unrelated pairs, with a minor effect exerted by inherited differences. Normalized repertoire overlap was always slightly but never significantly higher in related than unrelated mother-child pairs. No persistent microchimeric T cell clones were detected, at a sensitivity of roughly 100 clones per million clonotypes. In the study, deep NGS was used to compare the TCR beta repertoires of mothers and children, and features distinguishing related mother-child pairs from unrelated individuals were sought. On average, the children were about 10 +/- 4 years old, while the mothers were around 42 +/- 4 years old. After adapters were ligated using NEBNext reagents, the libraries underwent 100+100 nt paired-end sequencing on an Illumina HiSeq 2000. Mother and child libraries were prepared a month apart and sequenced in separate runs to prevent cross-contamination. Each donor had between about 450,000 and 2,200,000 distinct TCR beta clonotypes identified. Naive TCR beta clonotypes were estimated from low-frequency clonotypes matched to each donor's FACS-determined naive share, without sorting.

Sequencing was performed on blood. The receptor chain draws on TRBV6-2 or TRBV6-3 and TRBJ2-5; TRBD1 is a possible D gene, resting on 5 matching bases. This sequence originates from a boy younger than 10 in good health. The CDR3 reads CASSYSSRAGETQYF. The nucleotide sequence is TGTGCCAGCAGTTACTCGTCCAGGGCCGGAGAGACCCAGTACTTC.